The 14 T cell receptor beta chains below all came from one sample that was sequenced in a study of blood T cell repertoires in COVID-19. Profiled with immunoSEQ multiplex PCR; TCRdb holds only in-frame clones, not every one. The table records nearly 400,000 clones, about nine tenths of them present only once. The sample comprised PBMCs or T cells enriched from blood (not recorded which). These TCRs come from a woman aged 25 to 39 who had recovered from COVID-19.

V is TRBV5-1 and J is TRBJ2-2, with a weak D call TRBD1 (5 bases). Trimming pared 1 base from V and 0 bases from J, leaving 10 bases between. Germline CDR1 is SGHRS and CDR2 is YFSETQ. The CDR3 runs to 16 residues. Here the CDR3 reads CASSLSNRTNTGELFF. The CDR3 DNA sequence: TGCGCCAGCAGCTTGTCTAACAGGACGAACACCGGGGAGCTGTTTTTT.

This clone appeared a few times. The V and J genes are TRBV27 and TRBJ1-5; unclear D gene. The CDR3 is 16 amino acids. V lost 9 bases to trimming and J lost 3 bases, with 21 bases between them. Germline V gene sequence: CDR1 MNHEY, CDR2 SMNVEV (reference sequence). The CDR3 sequence: CASSPGVRLFNQPQHF. The CDR3 DNA sequence: TGTGCCAGTTCCCCCGGGGTCAGGCTATTCAATCAGCCCCAGCATTTT.

This clone was seen only a few times. V gene TRBV4-3 combines with J gene TRBJ2-1, with 8 bases that match TRBD2. V gave up 3 bases and J gave up 0 bases; unmatched junction bases: 10. CDR3 length: 18 amino acids. CDR1 and CDR2 from the germline V gene are LGHNA and YSLEER. CDR3 bases: TGCGCCAGCAGCCAGGGAGTTAGCGGGGAAAGCTCCTACAATGAGCAGTTCTTC. This gives the protein CASSQGVSGESSYNEQFF.

This sequence joins TRBV7-9 and TRBJ1-1; D perhaps matches TRBD1 (6 bases). From germline, CDR1 is SEHNR and CDR2 FQNEAQ (reference sequence). The CDR3 sequence is 15 residues long. Trimming took off 3 bases at V and 4 bases at J, with 15 bases between the two ends. CDR3 region: CASSLGDGGRTEAFF. CDR3 in DNA: TGTGCCAGCAGCTTGGGGGACGGGGGGCGCACTGAAGCTTTCTTT.

The genes are TRBV27 and TRBJ1-2; 8 bases agree with TRBD1. Trimming at V came to 5 bases and at J to 8 bases, leaving 19 bases not matched to a gene. The CDR3 contains 17 residues. The germline CDR1 and CDR2 sequences are MNHEY and SMNVEV (reference sequence). CDR3 in amino acids: CASSQHKPTGVAGGYTF. The CDR3 DNA reads TGTGCCAGCAGTCAACACAAGCCGACAGGGGTAGCAGGAGGCTACACCTTC.

The chain has TRBV30 and TRBJ1-3; possible D gene TRBD1, 6 bases. Germline V lookup: CDR1 GTSNPN, CDR2 SVGIG (reference sequence). Trimming left V 5 bases short and J 3 bases short, with 14 bases between. The CDR3 consists of 14 residues. CDR3 nucleotides: TGTGCCTGGTCAGGACAGAGCGGTGGAAACACCATATATTTT. Translated, it gives CAWSGQSGGNTIYF.

The chain uses TRBV7-2 and TRBJ2-2, with D possibly being TRBD1 (5 bases). Trimming shortened V by 4 bases and J by 7 bases, and 10 bases separated the two germline ends. Germline V gene lookup returns CDR1 SGHTA and CDR2 FQGNSA. The CDR3 contains 13 residues. CDR3 sequence (DNA): TGTGCCAGCAGCTCAACAACAGGCGGGGAGCTGTTTTTT. This codes for CASSSTTGGELFF.

A single count supports this clone. The V and J genes are TRBV10-3 and TRBJ1-6; 9 bases agree with TRBD1. The CDR3 runs to 14 residues. The trim removed 6 bases at V and 9 bases at J, leaving 6 bases unmatched. Germline CDR1 is ENHRY and CDR2 is SYGVKD. The CDR3 is CAIRTGGFISPLHF. The CDR3 nucleotides read TGTGCCATCAGGACAGGGGGATTTATTTCACCCCTCCACTTT.

The J gene is TRBJ2-3, the V gene TRBV5-1; 12 bases match TRBD2. With 4 bases clipped from V and 0 bases from J, the junction kept 9 bases outside the gene matches. The CDR3 is 18 amino acids. CDR1 is SGHRS, CDR2 YFSETQ, per germline. This CDR3 is CASSKLAGGRRSTDTQYF. The CDR3 region has the DNA TGCGCCAGCAGCAAACTAGCGGGAGGTCGAAGGAGCACAGATACGCAGTATTTT.

V is TRBV11-1 and J is TRBJ2-1, with TRBD1 as a possible D gene (5 bases). The length of the CDR3 is 14 residues. Trimming cost V 2 bases and J 10 bases, with 15 bases left between them. Germline CDR1 SGHAT, CDR2 FQDESV (reference sequence). The CDR3 spells CASSLPLDTREQFF. The DNA of the CDR3 is TGTGCCAGCAGCTTACCTCTGGACACAAGGGAGCAGTTCTTC.

The chain employs TRBV30 and TRBJ1-2, with TRBD1 as a possible D gene (5 bases). The CDR3 covers 14 residues. V was clipped by 5 bases and J by 8 bases, with 21 bases between them. The V gene's germline CDR1 is GTSNPN and CDR2 SVGIG (reference sequence). The CDR3 region has the DNA TGTGCCTGGGCTCTACAGGCCTCCTCTAAGGGCTACACCTTC. Amino acid sequence: CAWALQASSKGYTF.

V usage is TRBV28 and J usage is TRBJ2-3; D is uncertain. Trimming stripped 6 bases from V and 3 bases from J, with 4 bases between. The CDR3 contains 11 residues. Per the germline V gene, CDR1 is MDHEN and CDR2 is SYDVKM. The CDR3 spells CASRTTDTQYF. The CDR3 DNA is TGTGCCAGCAGAACTACAGATACGCAGTATTTT. Supplemented by reference TRBV28 and TRBJ2-3, the full variable domain reads DVKVTQSSRYLVKRTGEKVFLECVQDMDHENMFWYRQDPGLGLRLIYFSYDVKMKEKGDIPEGYSVSREKKERFSLILESASTNQTSMYLCASRTTDTQYFGPGTRLTVL.

The CDR3 DNA is TGCGCCAGCAGCTTTGGGGGAACTAGCGTAGGCTACGAGCAGTACTTC. Translation: CASSFGGTSVGYEQYF. The chain combines TRBV5-1 with TRBJ2-7; 7 bases align to TRBD2. J lost 3 bases, V lost 2 bases, and 11 bases had no gene match. CDR1 and CDR2 (germline): SGHRS, YFSETQ. This CDR3 comprises 16 residues.

This chain links TRBV5-4 with TRBJ2-5; 12 bases agree with TRBD1. Germline V gene data show CDR1 as SGHNT and CDR2 as YYREEE (reference sequence). This CDR3 is built from 14 residues. Losses at the gene ends were 3 bases for V and 7 bases for J; bases not matched to a gene: 4. The CDR3 loop reads CASSWGQGAGTQYF. CDR3 nucleotides: TGTGCCAGCAGCTGGGGACAGGGGGCCGGGACCCAGTACTTC.